The rows below give T cell receptor beta chains drawn from one sample of a study of blood T cell repertoires in COVID-19. TCRdb keeps only in-frame clones here, not all; method: immunoSEQ multiplex PCR. The top ten clones hold roughly 12% of a sample with fewer than 350,000 clones, approximately 87% of them seen once. The sequenced material came from peripheral blood. The receptor set was obtained from a woman in her twenties or thirties with COVID-19, enrolled during active disease. Each CDR3 is given without its conserved first and last residue. The D gene is left open where the match is weak. The size of a clone is reported for some rows only, either as once, few or many, or as a class for expanded clones.

cdr3_aa: ASTWVGQGSTNEKLF
v_call: TRBV21-1
d_call: NA
j_call: TRBJ1-4
cdr3_length: 15
clone_size: few

cdr3_aa: ASSLAAYEQY
v_call: TRBV2
d_call: TRBD2
j_call: TRBJ2-7
cdr3_length: 10
clone_size: NA

cdr3_aa: ASSETASRQYSGNTIY
v_call: TRBV6-1
d_call: NA
j_call: TRBJ1-3
cdr3_length: 16
clone_size: NA

cdr3_aa: ASSFLNLRGAKNIQY
v_call: TRBV5-6
d_call: NA
j_call: TRBJ2-4
cdr3_length: 15
clone_size: NA

cdr3_aa: ASSLRGQHTGELF
v_call: TRBV11-3
d_call: TRBD1
j_call: TRBJ2-2
cdr3_length: 13
clone_size: NA

cdr3_aa: ASSEMASGGNNEQF
v_call: TRBV6-4
d_call: TRBD2
j_call: TRBJ2-1
cdr3_length: 14
clone_size: NA

cdr3_aa: ASSSLAGGTYTQY
v_call: TRBV19
d_call: TRBD2
j_call: TRBJ2-3
cdr3_length: 13
clone_size: NA

cdr3_aa: ASSLGTEYEQY
v_call: TRBV11-2
d_call: NA
j_call: TRBJ2-7
cdr3_length: 11
clone_size: NA

cdr3_aa: ASDSMVGGTPQH
v_call: TRBV12-5
d_call: NA
j_call: TRBJ1-5
cdr3_length: 12
clone_size: NA

cdr3_aa: ASSHGNSPLH
v_call: TRBV3-1/TRBV3-2
d_call: NA
j_call: TRBJ1-6
cdr3_length: 10
clone_size: many

cdr3_aa: AISLDSGGDEQF
v_call: TRBV10-3
d_call: TRBD2
j_call: TRBJ2-1
cdr3_length: 12
clone_size: few

cdr3_aa: ASRSWTGGGYT
v_call: TRBV6-4
d_call: TRBD1
j_call: TRBJ1-2
cdr3_length: 11
clone_size: NA

cdr3_aa: ASSPRQGNTEAF
v_call: TRBV18
d_call: TRBD1
j_call: TRBJ1-1
cdr3_length: 12
clone_size: NA

cdr3_aa: ASSEGVEDEQY
v_call: TRBV5-1
d_call: NA
j_call: TRBJ2-7
cdr3_length: 11
clone_size: NA

cdr3_aa: ASRTLRFPYGYT
v_call: TRBV11-2
d_call: NA
j_call: TRBJ1-2
cdr3_length: 12
clone_size: NA

cdr3_aa: ASSLQGSYEQY
v_call: TRBV27
d_call: NA
j_call: TRBJ2-7
cdr3_length: 11
clone_size: NA

cdr3_aa: ASGRTGGPDTQY
v_call: TRBV14
d_call: TRBD1
j_call: TRBJ2-3
cdr3_length: 12
clone_size: NA

cdr3_aa: ASSQYGQGAHEQY
v_call: TRBV28
d_call: TRBD1
j_call: TRBJ2-7
cdr3_length: 13
clone_size: NA

cdr3_aa: ASSYSFVFSYNEQF
v_call: TRBV6-5
d_call: NA
j_call: TRBJ2-1
cdr3_length: 14
clone_size: NA

cdr3_aa: ASSLGGANYGYT
v_call: TRBV5-6
d_call: NA
j_call: TRBJ1-2
cdr3_length: 12
clone_size: NA

cdr3_aa: ASSEAYSSNQPQH
v_call: TRBV6-1
d_call: NA
j_call: TRBJ1-5
cdr3_length: 13
clone_size: NA

cdr3_aa: ASLAGLAGNNEQF
v_call: TRBV10-1
d_call: TRBD2
j_call: TRBJ2-1
cdr3_length: 13
clone_size: NA

cdr3_aa: ASSQGALVSYEQY
v_call: TRBV4-2
d_call: NA
j_call: TRBJ2-7
cdr3_length: 13
clone_size: NA

cdr3_aa: ASRPSDRDNYGYT
v_call: TRBV5-6
d_call: NA
j_call: TRBJ1-2
cdr3_length: 13
clone_size: NA

cdr3_aa: ASSLWHEQF
v_call: TRBV5-4
d_call: NA
j_call: TRBJ2-1
cdr3_length: 9
clone_size: once

cdr3_aa: ASSRTGSGNTEAF
v_call: TRBV19
d_call: TRBD1
j_call: TRBJ1-1
cdr3_length: 13
clone_size: NA

cdr3_aa: ASSPRTSGAWTQY
v_call: TRBV7-2
d_call: TRBD2
j_call: TRBJ2-5
cdr3_length: 13
clone_size: NA

cdr3_aa: ASSLEGGGHNEQF
v_call: TRBV5-4
d_call: NA
j_call: TRBJ2-1
cdr3_length: 13
clone_size: NA

cdr3_aa: ASRSPTGNYEQY
v_call: TRBV28
d_call: TRBD1
j_call: TRBJ2-7
cdr3_length: 12
clone_size: NA

cdr3_aa: ASSKEKDSDQNIQY
v_call: TRBV21-1
d_call: NA
j_call: TRBJ2-4
cdr3_length: 14
clone_size: NA

cdr3_aa: ASSSLAIISWTGEAYT
v_call: TRBV5-6
d_call: TRBD1
j_call: TRBJ1-2
cdr3_length: 16
clone_size: NA

cdr3_aa: ASSQGRTVIGEDTQY
v_call: TRBV4-1
d_call: NA
j_call: TRBJ2-3
cdr3_length: 15
clone_size: NA

cdr3_aa: ASSLFGGRDTEAF
v_call: TRBV7-6
d_call: NA
j_call: TRBJ1-1
cdr3_length: 13
clone_size: NA

cdr3_aa: ASSAGTGAYEQY
v_call: TRBV5-1
d_call: TRBD1
j_call: TRBJ2-7
cdr3_length: 12
clone_size: NA

cdr3_aa: ASSKLRASPCTDTQY
v_call: TRBV21-1
d_call: NA
j_call: TRBJ2-3
cdr3_length: 15
clone_size: NA

cdr3_aa: ASSYDAGQGVWYNEQF
v_call: TRBV28
d_call: TRBD1
j_call: TRBJ2-1
cdr3_length: 16
clone_size: NA

cdr3_aa: ASSPRTGGEQY
v_call: TRBV10-1
d_call: TRBD1
j_call: TRBJ2-7
cdr3_length: 11
clone_size: NA